Sequencing of this TCR beta chain was carried out in a study of human T cells and chemical hapten exposure. In its sample, this clonotype was seen many times. MiXCR was run by TCRdb on the RACE reads, yielding one entry per CDR3 protein. This sample yields approximately 84,000 distinct CDR3 sequences, of which roughly 10% are seen a single time; about 2.3% belongs to the top ten. Time point noted: patch test 2, 6 weeks after DPC sensitization. Treatment defined: therapeutic diphenylcyclopropenone sensitization with weekly scalp DPC. The CDR3 is made up of 11 amino acids. Germline values: CDR1 SEHNR, CDR2 FQNEAQ (reference sequence). V dropped 7 bases and J dropped 3 bases, with 7 bases sitting between them.

This clonotype was obtained from a young woman with alopecia areata. Some clones in this sample may be carry-over from other donors' samples. The J gene is TRBJ2-7, the V gene TRBV7-9; a possible D gene is TRBD1 (6 bases). The starting material was whole blood, obtained in connection with sensitization to the hapten diphenylcyclopropenone (DPC). Written as DNA, the CDR3 is TGTGCCAGCAAAGGGGGCTACGAGCAGTACTTC. Translating gives CASKGGYEQYF.